This record covers a single TCR beta chain. Its antigen is not known. The entry originates in a study of T cell responses to AZD1222 COVID-19 vaccine. Analysis merged second doses at about 4 or about 12 weeks. In germline, CDR1 is LNHDA, CDR2 SQIVND (reference sequence). J was trimmed by 11 bases and V by 8 bases; bases with no gene match: 9. This CDR3 has 12 residues. Study-wide results and caveats: Donor demographics were predominantly white British with a female majority; clonal diversity may be underestimated. Nearly half of the spike-specific TCRs reportedly recognize variant regions that carry no mutations.

Libraries were prepared by immunoSEQ multiplex PCR; TCRdb keeps only in-frame clonotypes and omits some of them. The table includes roughly 120,000 clones, around 89% detected once. The genes are TRBV19 and TRBJ2-3; 8 bases fit TRBD2. The sequenced sample was peripheral blood, obtained 28 days after the second AZD1222 dose. This clonotype originated in an adult who received the AZD1222 COVID-19 vaccine. CDR3 in DNA: TGTGCCAGTTCGCTAAGCGGGGGAGGGCAGTATTTT. Its translation: CASSLSGGGQYF.